Listed here are 6 T cell receptor beta chains from one sample, sequenced in a study of blood T cell repertoires in COVID-19. Profiled with immunoSEQ multiplex PCR; TCRdb holds only in-frame clones, not every one. The data contain 25,000 to 35,000 clones, approximately 80% of them seen just once; the ten biggest clones take up about 14%. The specimen was peripheral blood. All receptors derive from a human donor in a cohort sampled during active COVID-19.

The rearrangement uses TRBV5-4 and TRBJ1-1, with D unclear. Germline assignment: CDR1 SGHNT and CDR2 YYREEE (reference sequence). V was shortened by 1 base and J by 3 bases, with 7 bases between the two germline ends. The CDR3 consists of 13 residues. The CDR3 DNA reads as TGTGCCAGCAGCTTGCTGTCCGACACTGAAGCTTTCTTT. This translates into CASSLLSDTEAFF. The full variable domain, with the rest looked up from reference TRBV5-4 and TRBJ1-1, is ETGVTQSPTHLIKTRGQQVTLRCSSQSGHNTVSWYQQALGQGPQFIFQYYREEENGRGNFPPRFSGLQFPNYSSELNVNALELDDSALYLCASSLLSDTEAFFGQGTRLTVV.

Only one count was recorded for this clone. The rearrangement links TRBV6-5 to TRBJ1-3, with TRBD1 matching 7 bases. This CDR3 is 14 amino acids long. In germline, CDR1 is MNHEY, CDR2 SVGAGI. V shed 7 bases and J 0 bases; nucleotides not matched to a gene: 3. This CDR3 is CASNPGGSGNTIYF. CDR3 coding DNA: TGTGCCAGCAACCCAGGGGGCTCTGGAAACACCATATATTTT.

This clone came up a few times. The chain couples TRBV6-5 to TRBJ1-5; 8 bases are shared with TRBD1. The CDR3 spans 14 residues. The junction had 7 bases not matched to a gene; V was cut back by 6 bases and J by 6 bases. CDR1 and CDR2 from the germline V gene are MNHEY and SVGAGI. CDR3 nucleotides: TGTGCCAGCAGGAGAGGGACAGGCAGTCAGCCCCAGCATTTT. It specifies CASRRGTGSQPQHF.

The chain joins TRBV11-2 to TRBJ1-2; 9 positions agree with TRBD1. CDR1 is SGHAT and CDR2 is FQNNGV in the germline V gene. The V and J ends lost 5 bases and 4 bases, in that order; junction bases with no gene match: 8. The CDR3 covers 15 residues. The DNA of the CDR3 is TGTGCCAGCAGCATAGCCGCGGGACAGGGCTATGGCTACACCTTC. Translating it yields CASSIAAGQGYGYTF.

The V gene is TRBV18, the J gene TRBJ2-4, with a possible D match to TRBD1 (5 bases). This CDR3 has 13 residues. Between the trimmed V and J ends, which lost 5 bases and 7 bases, there was a span of 12 bases. Germline V CDR1 and CDR2: KGHSH, LQKENI. CDR3 sequence reads: CASSMTVENIQYF. CDR3 sequence (DNA): TGTGCCAGCTCAATGACAGTAGAGAACATTCAGTACTTC.

This clone was seen just once. V usage is TRBV5-1 and J usage is TRBJ1-4; no reliable D call. Germline CDR1 is SGHRS and CDR2 is YFSETQ. Trimming shortened V by 4 bases and J by 0 bases, and 7 bases separated the two germline ends. The CDR3 runs to 14 residues. In DNA form, the CDR3 reads TGCGCCAGCAGCCTTAGCTCAACTAATGAAAAACTGTTTTTT. Translation gives CASSLSSTNEKLFF.